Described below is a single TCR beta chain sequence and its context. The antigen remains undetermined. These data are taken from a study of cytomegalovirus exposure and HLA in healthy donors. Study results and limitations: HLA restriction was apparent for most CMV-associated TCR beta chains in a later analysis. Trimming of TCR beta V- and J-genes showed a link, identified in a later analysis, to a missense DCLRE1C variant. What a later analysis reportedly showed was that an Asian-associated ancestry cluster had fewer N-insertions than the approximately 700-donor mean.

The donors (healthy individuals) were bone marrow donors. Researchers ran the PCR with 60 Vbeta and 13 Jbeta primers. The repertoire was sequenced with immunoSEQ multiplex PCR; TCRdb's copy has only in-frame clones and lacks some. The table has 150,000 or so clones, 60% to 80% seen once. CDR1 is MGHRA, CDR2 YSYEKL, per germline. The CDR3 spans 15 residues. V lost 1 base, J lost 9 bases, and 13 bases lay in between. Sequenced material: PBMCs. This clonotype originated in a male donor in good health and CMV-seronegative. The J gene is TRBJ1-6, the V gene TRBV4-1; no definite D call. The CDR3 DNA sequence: TGCGCCAGCAGCCAAGTGGGAGTTAGGATTTCACCCCTCCACTTT. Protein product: CASSQVGVRISPLHF.